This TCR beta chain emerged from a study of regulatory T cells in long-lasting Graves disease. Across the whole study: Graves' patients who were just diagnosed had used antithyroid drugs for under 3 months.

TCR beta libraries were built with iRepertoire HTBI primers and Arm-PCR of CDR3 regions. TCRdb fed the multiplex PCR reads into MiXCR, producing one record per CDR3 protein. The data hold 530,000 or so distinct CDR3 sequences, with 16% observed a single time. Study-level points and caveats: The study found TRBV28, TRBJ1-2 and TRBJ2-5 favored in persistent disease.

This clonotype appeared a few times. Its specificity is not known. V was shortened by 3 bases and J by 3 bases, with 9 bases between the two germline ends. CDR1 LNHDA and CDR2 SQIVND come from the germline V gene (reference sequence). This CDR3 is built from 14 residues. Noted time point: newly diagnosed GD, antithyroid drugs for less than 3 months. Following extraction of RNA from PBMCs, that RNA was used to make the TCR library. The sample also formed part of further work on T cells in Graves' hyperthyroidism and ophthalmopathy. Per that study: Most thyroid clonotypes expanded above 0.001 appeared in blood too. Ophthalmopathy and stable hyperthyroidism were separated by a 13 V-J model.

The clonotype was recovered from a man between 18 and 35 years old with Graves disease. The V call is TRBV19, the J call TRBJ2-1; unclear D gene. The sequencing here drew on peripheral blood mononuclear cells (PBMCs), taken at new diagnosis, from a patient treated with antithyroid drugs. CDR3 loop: CASSIGSIYNEQFF. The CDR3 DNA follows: TGTGCCAGTAGTATCGGCTCTATCTACAATGAGCAGTTCTTC. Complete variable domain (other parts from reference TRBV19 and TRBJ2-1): DGGITQSPKYLFRKEGQNVTLSCEQNLNHDAMYWYRQDPGQGLRLIYYSQIVNDFQKGDIAEGYSVSREKKESFPLTVTSAQKNPTAFYLCASSIGSIYNEQFFGPGTRLTVL.